Listed here are 22 T cell receptor beta chains from one sample, sequenced in a study of T cells after yellow fever vaccination. One entry per CDR3 protein results from TCRdb running MiXCR on the 5' RACE reads. Altogether around 350,000 distinct CDR3 sequences are present, 11% being singletons, with the ten largest covering less than 20%. Sequencing was performed on PBMCs, taken on the day of the first yellow fever vaccination. The receptors were sampled from a man between 18 and 35 years old who received the YFV17D yellow fever vaccine.

J is TRBJ2-7 and V is TRBV15; D possibly uses TRBD1 or TRBD2 (5 bases each). In germline, CDR1 is LNHNV, CDR2 YYDKDF (reference sequence). This CDR3 region has 14 residues. With 1 base removed from V and 2 bases from J, the gap between germline ends came to 9 bases. The CDR3 reads CATSRVTGPYEQYF. The DNA for the CDR3 is TGTGCCACCAGCAGAGTTACGGGGCCCTACGAGCAGTACTTC.

This clonotype appeared many times. V gene TRBV12-3 or TRBV12-4 combines with J gene TRBJ1-2, with 8 bases identical to TRBD1. This CDR3 is built from 14 residues. Trimming removed 6 bases from V and 8 bases from J; junction bases left unmatched: 11. The chain's CDR3 is CASSYNRAGGGYTF. In DNA form, the CDR3 reads TGTGCCAGCAGCTACAATAGGGCAGGGGGCGGCTACACCTTC.

This clonotype was counted between two and nine times. V is TRBV7-8 and J is TRBJ2-1, with TRBD1 matching over 7 bases. Germline lookup yields CDR1 SGHVS and CDR2 FQNEAQ. Trimming cost V 5 bases and J 10 bases; bases outside gene matches: 8. The CDR3 has 13 amino acids. CDR3 nucleotides: TGTGCCAGCAGCGACAGGGTTTCTCGCGAGCAGTTCTTC. Translation: CASSDRVSREQFF.

This rearrangement joins TRBV7-3 to TRBJ2-5, with 7 bases fitting TRBD2. Per germline, CDR1 SGHTA and CDR2 FQGTGA. J was trimmed by 5 bases and V by 7 bases; bases with no gene match: 13. The CDR3 sequence is 15 residues long. This CDR3 reads CASTGTSGASETQYF. DNA of the CDR3: TGTGCCAGCACCGGGACGAGCGGGGCAAGTGAGACCCAGTACTTC. Complete variable domain (other parts from reference TRBV7-3 and TRBJ2-5): GAGVSQTPSNKVTEKGKYVELRCDPISGHTALYWYRQSLGQGPEFLIYFQGTGAADDSGLPNDRFFAVRPEGSVSTLKIQRTERGDSAVYLCASTGTSGASETQYFGPGTRLLVL.

The chain uses TRBV29-1 and TRBJ2-6; 7 bases are a match to TRBD1. From germline, CDR1 is SQVTM and CDR2 ANQGSEA. The CDR3 runs 18 residues. Trimming took 4 bases from V and 0 from J; bases not matched to a gene: 12. The DNA of the CDR3 is TGCAGCGTTGCTTCGAAGGGGGCCCTGAGCTCTGGGGCCAACGTCCTGACTTTC. Translating gives CSVASKGALSSGANVLTF.

This clonotype has more than one count but fewer than ten. This chain joins TRBV4-1 and TRBJ1-2; D remains ambiguous. The CDR3 covers 12 residues. Trimming took off 1 base at V and 5 bases at J, with 5 bases between the two ends. CDR1 and CDR2 from the germline V gene are MGHRA and YSYEKL. The CDR3 region has the DNA TGCGCCAGCAGCCAAGGGGAGTATGGCTACACCTTC. Translation gives CASSQGEYGYTF.

The rearrangement links TRBV5-5 to TRBJ2-7; 8 bases fit TRBD1. CDR3 length: 12 amino acids. Germline lookup yields CDR1 SGHKS and CDR2 YYEKEE (reference sequence). V was pared by 3 bases and J by 6 bases, with 2 bases of the junction left unmatched. For the CDR3, the DNA is TGTGCCAGCAGCTGGACAGGGACCGAGCAGTACTTC. This codes for CASSWTGTEQYF.

This clonotype was found a few times. The chain combines TRBV14 with TRBJ2-3; D may correspond to TRBD1 or TRBD2 (6 bases each). The CDR3 has 17 residues. Germline CDR1 is SGHDN and CDR2 is FVKESK. Deletions cut 0 bases from V and 0 bases from J, with 13 bases between. The CDR3 DNA is TGTGCCAGCAGCCAAGAAACGGGGGCAGCTAGCACAGATACGCAGTATTTT. Translation: CASSQETGAASTDTQYF.

The chain recombines TRBV20-1 with TRBJ1-2; D ambiguous. The V and J ends lost 6 bases and 7 bases respectively, with 12 bases between them. Germline values: CDR1 DFQATT, CDR2 SNEGSKA (reference sequence). This CDR3 spans 11 amino acids. The DNA for the CDR3 is TGCAGTGCCACGGGGAACACTGGCTACACCTTC. Translation gives CSATGNTGYTF.

This clonotype came up a few times. The V and J genes are TRBV7-3 and TRBJ2-2; no reliable D call. The CDR3 runs to 15 residues. V gave up 5 bases and J gave up 7 bases, with 17 bases separating them. The germline V gene has CDR1 SGHTA and CDR2 FQGTGA. The CDR3 loop is CASSPYSAQSGELFF. CDR3 sequence (DNA): TGTGCCAGCAGCCCATATAGTGCCCAAAGCGGGGAGCTGTTTTTT.

This clonotype was observed a few times. The CDR3 spells CASSRRGISGNTIYF. The CDR3 DNA reads TGTGCCAGCAGTCGGCGCGGTATCTCTGGAAACACCATATATTTT. The rearrangement joins TRBV7-8 to TRBJ1-3; D remains unclear. The CDR3 covers 15 residues. The V and J ends lost 6 bases and 0 bases respectively, with 12 bases between them. Germline-derived CDR1 and CDR2 are SGHVS and FQNEAQ.

This clonotype was counted only a few times. The rearrangement joins TRBV4-3 to TRBJ1-5; D unclear. In germline, CDR1 is LGHNA, CDR2 YSLEER. This CDR3 contains 16 residues. With 0 bases removed from V and 6 bases from J, the gap between germline ends came to 15 bases. CDR3 sequence reads: CASSQDSHPKGQPQHF. As DNA, the CDR3 is TGCGCCAGCAGCCAAGATTCACATCCGAAGGGTCAGCCCCAGCATTTT.

This chain joins TRBV21-1 and TRBJ2-2; no check of the table's D call, TRBD1, against the DNA was made. TRBV21-1 represents a pseudogene. The CDR3 length is 14 residues. The chain's CDR3 is CASSKRGSRVELFF. The CDR3 DNA is TGTGCCAGCAGCAAAAGGGGTAGTCGGGTGGAGCTGTTTTTT.

CDR3 sequence (DNA): TGTGCCAGCAGCCGGATAGGGGGGGGGCTATCAGAGACCCAGTACTTC. Protein sequence: CASSRIGGGLSETQYF. This chain uses TRBV4-2 with TRBJ2-5, with a tentative D call TRBD2 (7 bases). Trimming removed 4 bases from V and 4 bases from J, with 19 bases in between. This CDR3 spans 16 amino acids. CDR1 and CDR2 from the germline V gene are LGHNA and YNFKEQ.

This clonotype was detected a few times. The genes are TRBV7-2 and TRBJ2-1, with D tentatively TRBD2 (6 bases). The germline gives CDR1 SGHTA, CDR2 FQGNSA. Trimming removed 7 bases from V and 8 bases from J, with 18 bases in between. The CDR3 is made up of 14 amino acids. CDR3 coding DNA: TGTGCCAGCACCCCGCTTAGGGGACTTGATGAGCAGTTCTTC. Protein sequence: CASTPLRGLDEQFF.

The sample holds many counts of this clonotype. The J gene is TRBJ2-7, the V gene TRBV12-3 or TRBV12-4; the D gene could be TRBD1 or TRBD2 (5 bases each). Between the trimmed V and J ends, which lost 2 bases and 7 bases, there was a span of 18 bases. CDR3 length: 15 amino acids. This CDR3 reads CASSLPGRPLREQYF. CDR3 coding DNA: TGTGCCAGCAGTTTACCAGGGAGACCTTTACGAGAGCAGTACTTC.

This clonotype was seen a handful of times. The rearrangement joins TRBV4-2 to TRBJ2-1; TRBD2 might be the D (6 bases). Germline CDR1 is LGHNA and CDR2 is YNFKEQ. V was clipped by 10 bases and J by 1 base, with 29 bases between them. CDR3 size: 19 residues. The chain's CDR3 is CATTRPRQDPGGSYNEQFF. The CDR3 coding sequence is TGTGCCACCACGAGACCCCGCCAAGACCCCGGGGGTTCCTACAATGAGCAGTTCTTC.

About this clonotype: The junction departs from the called germline gene at one end, perhaps through a read error. The V call is TRBV7-7, the J call TRBJ2-3; tentative D call: TRBD1 (6 bases). The germline V gene encodes CDR1 SSHAT and CDR2 FNYEAQ (reference sequence). The CDR3 contains 14 residues. The CDR3 is CASSIDRMADTQYF. The CDR3 DNA reads as TGTGCTAGCAGCATCGACAGGATGGCAGATACGCAGTATTTT.

In this sample, this clonotype turned up a few times. V and J are TRBV7-9 and TRBJ1-5, with D hard to call. CDR1 and CDR2 (germline): SEHNR, FQNEAQ (reference sequence). This CDR3 contains 14 residues. Trimming pared 6 bases from V and 2 bases from J, leaving 11 bases between. The CDR3 DNA reads TGTGCCAGCAGTCCGGCGGGAGGCAATCAGCCCCAGCATTTT. This encodes CASSPAGGNQPQHF. The complete variable domain, with remaining parts taken from reference TRBV7-9 and TRBJ1-5, reads DTGVSQNPRHKITKRGQNVTFRCDPISEHNRLYWYRQTLGQGPEFLTYFQNEAQLEKSRLLSDRFSAERPKGSFSTLEIQRTEQGDSAMYLCASSPAGGNQPQHFGDGTRLSIL.

The chain carries TRBV6-4 and TRBJ2-7, with TRBD1 matching 8 bases. The CDR3 extends over 15 amino acids. V trimming: 8 bases; J trimming: 4 bases; junction bases outside the gene matches: 13. Germline assignment: CDR1 MRHNA and CDR2 SNTAGT. The CDR3: CASSLESTGVYEQYF. CDR3 DNA: TGTGCCAGCTCCCTAGAATCGACAGGGGTTTACGAGCAGTACTTC.

CDR3 in DNA: TGTGCCAGCAGTGACATCTCAGGGTCGGGATCACCCCTCCACTTT. Its translation is CASSDISGSGSPLHF. The J gene is TRBJ1-6, the V gene TRBV25-1; D is possibly TRBD1 (5 bases). Germline-derived CDR1 and CDR2 are MGHDK and SYGVNS. The CDR3 consists of 15 residues. The V end was cut by 3 bases, the J end by 10 bases, with 16 bases between.

The rearrangement joins TRBV5-6 to TRBJ2-5; TRBD1 is a possible D gene (6 bases). V lost 1 base to trimming and J lost 6 bases, with 16 bases between them. CDR1 SGHDT and CDR2 YYEEEE come from the germline V gene. The length of the CDR3 is 15 residues. Here the CDR3 DNA reads TGTGCCAGCAGCTTGTCGAATACAGGGTGGAAGACCCAGTACTTC. This sequence encodes CASSLSNTGWKTQYF.